This T cell receptor (beta chain) is from a study of OX40 agonist ivuxolimab in advanced cancers. Across the whole study: Of mixed ages from about 23 to 79 and averaging approximately 60 years, the group was about 80% male. Study results and caveats: Expanded peripheral T-cell antigen specificity went undetermined.

Measured with immunoSEQ multiplex PCR; TCRdb has only the in-frame clones, and not every one. This sample has about 72,000 clones, with 90% to 95% found just once. Individuals having autoimmune disease history or systemic immunosuppression were not enrolled. As to this clone: Its antigen remains unknown.

V gave up 1 base and J gave up 3 bases, with 19 bases separating them. The CDR3 sequence is 17 residues long. CDR1 and CDR2 (germline): LGHNA, YNFKEQ. The sequenced sample was CD4+ or CD8+ T cells sorted from blood, obtained in a trial of the OX40 agonist ivuxolimab. The rearrangement joins TRBV4-2 to TRBJ2-7, with D tentatively TRBD1 (6 bases). The sequence derives from an adult with an advanced solid tumor such as melanoma, head and neck, liver or kidney cancer. Here the CDR3 DNA reads TGTGCCAGCAGCCAAGGGACAAGATCTCAGGGGATCTACGAGCAGTACTTC. This gives the protein CASSQGTRSQGIYEQYF.